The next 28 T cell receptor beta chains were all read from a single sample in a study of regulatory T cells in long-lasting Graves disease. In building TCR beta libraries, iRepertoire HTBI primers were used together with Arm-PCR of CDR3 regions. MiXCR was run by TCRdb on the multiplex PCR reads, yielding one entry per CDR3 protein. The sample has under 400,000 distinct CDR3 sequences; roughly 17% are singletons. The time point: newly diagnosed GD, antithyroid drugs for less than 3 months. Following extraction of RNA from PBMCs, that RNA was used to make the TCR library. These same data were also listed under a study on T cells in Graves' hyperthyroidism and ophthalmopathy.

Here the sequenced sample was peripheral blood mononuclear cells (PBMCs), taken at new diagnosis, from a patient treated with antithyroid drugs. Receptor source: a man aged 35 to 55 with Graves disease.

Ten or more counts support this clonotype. This CDR3 is CASSSWGRPGELFF. Written as DNA, the CDR3 is TGTGCCAGCAGCTCTTGGGGCCGTCCCGGGGAGCTGTTTTTT. The chain recombines TRBV11-2 with TRBJ2-2; the D gene is possibly TRBD1 (5 bases). This CDR3 comprises 14 residues. The ends were cut back, 4 bases at V and 6 bases at J, with 12 bases in the middle. CDR1 is SGHAT and CDR2 is FQNNGV in the germline V gene.

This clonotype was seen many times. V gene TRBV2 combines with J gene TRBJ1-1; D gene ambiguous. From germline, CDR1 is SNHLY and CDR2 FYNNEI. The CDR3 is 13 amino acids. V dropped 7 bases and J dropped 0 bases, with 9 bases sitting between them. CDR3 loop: CASNPAMNTEAFF. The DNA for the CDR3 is TGTGCCAGCAATCCGGCCATGAACACTGAAGCTTTCTTT.

The CDR3 region is CASSGIPGLATDTQYF. CDR3 bases: TGTGCCAGCAGTGGGATTCCGGGACTAGCCACAGATACGCAGTATTTT. The chain joins TRBV6-4 to TRBJ2-3, with TRBD2 matching 9 bases. The ends lost 4 bases at V and 2 bases at J; junction bases unmatched: 7. From germline, CDR1 is MRHNA and CDR2 SNTAGT. This CDR3 comprises 16 residues.

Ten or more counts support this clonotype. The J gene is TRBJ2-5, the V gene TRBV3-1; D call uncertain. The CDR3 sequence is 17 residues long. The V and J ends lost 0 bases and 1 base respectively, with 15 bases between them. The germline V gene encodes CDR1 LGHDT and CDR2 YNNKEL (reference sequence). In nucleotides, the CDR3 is TGTGCCAGCAGCCAAGAGGTCATCAGACCCTTCCAAGAGACCCAGTACTTC. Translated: CASSQEVIRPFQETQYF.

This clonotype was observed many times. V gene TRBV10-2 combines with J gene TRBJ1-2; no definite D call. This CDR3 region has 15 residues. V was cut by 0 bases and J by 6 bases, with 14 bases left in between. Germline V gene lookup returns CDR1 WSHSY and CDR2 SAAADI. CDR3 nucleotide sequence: TGCGCCAGCAGTGAGTCTATGATAGGGTACAATGGCTACACCTTC. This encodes CASSESMIGYNGYTF.

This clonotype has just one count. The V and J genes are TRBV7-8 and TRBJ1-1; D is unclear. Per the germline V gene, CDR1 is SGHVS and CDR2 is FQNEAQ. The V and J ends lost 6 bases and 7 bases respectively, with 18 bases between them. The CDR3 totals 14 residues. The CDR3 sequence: CASRLPCPASEAFF. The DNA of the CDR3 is TGTGCCAGCAGACTACCATGCCCGGCCAGTGAAGCTTTCTTT.

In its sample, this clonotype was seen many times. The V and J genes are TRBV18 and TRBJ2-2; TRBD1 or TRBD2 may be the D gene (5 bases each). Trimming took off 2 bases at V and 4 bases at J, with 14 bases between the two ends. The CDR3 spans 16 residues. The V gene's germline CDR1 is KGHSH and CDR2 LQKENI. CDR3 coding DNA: TGTGCCAGCTCACCAAGAGGGGCGATCGGCACCGGGGAGCTGTTTTTT. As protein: CASSPRGAIGTGELFF.

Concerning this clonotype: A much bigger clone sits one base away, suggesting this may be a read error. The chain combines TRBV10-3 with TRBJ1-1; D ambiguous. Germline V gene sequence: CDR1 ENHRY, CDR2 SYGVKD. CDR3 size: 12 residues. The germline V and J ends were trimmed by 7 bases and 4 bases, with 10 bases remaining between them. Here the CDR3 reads CAINKGGTEAFF. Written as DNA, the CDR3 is TGTGCCATCAATAAGGGAGGCACTGAAGCTTTCTTT.

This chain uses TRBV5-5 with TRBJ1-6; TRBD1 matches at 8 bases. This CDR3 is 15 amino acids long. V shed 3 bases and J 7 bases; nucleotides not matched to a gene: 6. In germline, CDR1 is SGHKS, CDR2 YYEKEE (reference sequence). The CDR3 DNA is TGTGCCAGCAGCTACTATGACAGGGGAAATTCACCCCTCCACTTT. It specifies CASSYYDRGNSPLHF. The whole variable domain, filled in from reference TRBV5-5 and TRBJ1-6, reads DAGVTQSPTHLIKTRGQQVTLRCSPISGHKSVSWYQQVLGQGPQFIFQYYEKEERGRGNFPDRFSARQFPNYSSELNVNALLLGDSALYLCASSYYDRGNSPLHFGNGTRLTVT.

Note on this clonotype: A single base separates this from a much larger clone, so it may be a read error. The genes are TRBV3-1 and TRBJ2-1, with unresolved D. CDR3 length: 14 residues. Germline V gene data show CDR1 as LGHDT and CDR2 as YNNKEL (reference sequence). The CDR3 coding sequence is TGTGCCAGCAGCCAGAGCAGGACCTACAATGAGCAGCTCTTC. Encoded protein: CASSQSRTYNEQLF.

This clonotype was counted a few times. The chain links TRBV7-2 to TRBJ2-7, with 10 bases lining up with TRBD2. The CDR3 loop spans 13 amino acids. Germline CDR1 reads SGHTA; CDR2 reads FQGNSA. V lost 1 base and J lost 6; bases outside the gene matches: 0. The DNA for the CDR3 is TGTGCCAGCAGCTTAGAGCGGGGGGGCGAGCAGTACTTC. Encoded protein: CASSLERGGEQYF. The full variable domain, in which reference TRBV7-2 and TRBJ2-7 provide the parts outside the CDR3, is GAGVSQSPSNKVTEKGKDVELRCDPISGHTALYWYRQSLGQGLEFLIYFQGNSAPDKSGLPSDRFSAERTGGSVSTLTIQRTQQEDSAVYLCASSLERGGEQYFGPGTRLTVT.

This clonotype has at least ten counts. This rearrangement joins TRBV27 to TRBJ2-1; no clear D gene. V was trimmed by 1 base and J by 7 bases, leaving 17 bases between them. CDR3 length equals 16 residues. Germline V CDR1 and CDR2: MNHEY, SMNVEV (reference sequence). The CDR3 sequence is CASSLWGEHGRNEQFF. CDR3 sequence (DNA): TGTGCCAGCAGTTTATGGGGTGAGCACGGGCGGAATGAGCAGTTCTTC.

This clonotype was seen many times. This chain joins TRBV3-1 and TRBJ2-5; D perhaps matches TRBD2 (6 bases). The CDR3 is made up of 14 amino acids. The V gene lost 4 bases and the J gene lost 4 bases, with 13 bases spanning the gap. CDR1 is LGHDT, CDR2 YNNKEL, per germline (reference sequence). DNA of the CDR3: TGTGCCAGCAGCCTATATGTGGGGGGAGAGACCCAGTACTTC. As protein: CASSLYVGGETQYF.

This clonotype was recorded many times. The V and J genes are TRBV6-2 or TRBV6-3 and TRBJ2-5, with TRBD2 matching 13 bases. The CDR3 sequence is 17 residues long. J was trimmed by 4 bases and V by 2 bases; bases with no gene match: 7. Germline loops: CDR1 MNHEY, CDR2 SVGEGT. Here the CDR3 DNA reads TGTGCCAGCAGTTACATTCCGGGACTAGCGGGGCGAGAGACCCAGTACTTC. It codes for CASSYIPGLAGRETQYF.

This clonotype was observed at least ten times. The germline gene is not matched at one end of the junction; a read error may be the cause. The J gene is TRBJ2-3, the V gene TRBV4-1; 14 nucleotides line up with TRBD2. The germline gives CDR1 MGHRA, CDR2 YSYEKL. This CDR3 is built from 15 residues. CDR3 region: CASSQGLAGADTQYF. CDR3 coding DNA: TGTGCCAGCAGCCAGGGACTAGCGGGGGCAGATACGCAGTATTTT.

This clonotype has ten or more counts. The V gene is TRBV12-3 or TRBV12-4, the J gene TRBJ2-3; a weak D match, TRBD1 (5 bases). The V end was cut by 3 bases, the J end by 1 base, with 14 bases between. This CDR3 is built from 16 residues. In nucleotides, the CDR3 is TGTGCCAGCAGTTTCAGTCAGGGCCGCGGCACAGATACGCAGTATTTT. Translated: CASSFSQGRGTDTQYF.

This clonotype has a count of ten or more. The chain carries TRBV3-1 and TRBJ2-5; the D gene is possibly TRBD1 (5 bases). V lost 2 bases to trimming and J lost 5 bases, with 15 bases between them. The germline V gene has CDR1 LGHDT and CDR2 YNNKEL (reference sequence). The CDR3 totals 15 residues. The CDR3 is CASSQSSRAEETQYF. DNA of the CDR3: TGTGCCAGCAGCCAAAGTTCCAGGGCTGAGGAGACCCAGTACTTC.

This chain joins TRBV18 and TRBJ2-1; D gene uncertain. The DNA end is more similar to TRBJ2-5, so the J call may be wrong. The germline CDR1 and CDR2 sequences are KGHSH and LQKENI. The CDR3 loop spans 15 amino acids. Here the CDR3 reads CASSPATSRTETQYF. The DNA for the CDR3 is TGTGCCAGCTCACCGGCGACATCCCGGACAGAGACCCAGTACTTC.

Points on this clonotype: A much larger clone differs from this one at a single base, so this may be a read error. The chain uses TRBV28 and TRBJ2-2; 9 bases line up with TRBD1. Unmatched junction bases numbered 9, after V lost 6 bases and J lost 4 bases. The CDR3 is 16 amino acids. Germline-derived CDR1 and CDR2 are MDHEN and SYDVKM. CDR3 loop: CASRSGSDRGTGELFF. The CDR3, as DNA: TGTGCCAGCAGATCTGGATCGGACAGGGGCACCGGGGAGCTGTTTTTT. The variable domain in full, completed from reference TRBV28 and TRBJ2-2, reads DVKVTQSSRYLVKRTGEKVFLECVQDMDHENMFWYRQDPGLGLRLIYFSYDVKMKEKGDIPEGYSVSREKKERFSLILESASTNQTSMYLCASRSGSDRGTGELFFGEGSRLTVL.

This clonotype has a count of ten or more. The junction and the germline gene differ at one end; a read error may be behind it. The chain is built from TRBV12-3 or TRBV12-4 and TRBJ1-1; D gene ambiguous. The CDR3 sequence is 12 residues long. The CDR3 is CASSLVFAEAFF. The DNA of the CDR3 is TGTGCCAGCAGCTTAGTCTTCGCTGAAGCTTTCTTT.

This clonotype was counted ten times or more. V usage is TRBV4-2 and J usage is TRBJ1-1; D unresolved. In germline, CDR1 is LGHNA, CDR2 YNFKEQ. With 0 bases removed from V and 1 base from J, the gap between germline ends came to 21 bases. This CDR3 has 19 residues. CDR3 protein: CASSQENPSVVEWNTEAFF. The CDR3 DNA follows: TGTGCCAGCAGCCAAGAGAATCCTTCGGTGGTAGAATGGAACACTGAAGCTTTCTTT.

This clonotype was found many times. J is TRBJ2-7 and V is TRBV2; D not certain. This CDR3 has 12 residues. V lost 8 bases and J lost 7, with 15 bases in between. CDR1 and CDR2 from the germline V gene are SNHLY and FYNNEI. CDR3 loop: CASGYYDLEQYF. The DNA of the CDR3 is TGTGCCAGCGGGTACTACGACTTGGAGCAGTACTTC.

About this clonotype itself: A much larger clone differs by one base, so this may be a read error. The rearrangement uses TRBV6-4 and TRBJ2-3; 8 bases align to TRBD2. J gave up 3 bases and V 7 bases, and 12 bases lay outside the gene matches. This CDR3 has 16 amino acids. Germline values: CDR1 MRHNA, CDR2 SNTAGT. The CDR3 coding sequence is TGTGCCAGCACAAAAGCAGGGACTAGGGGGACAGATACGCAGTATTTT. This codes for CASTKAGTRGTDTQYF.

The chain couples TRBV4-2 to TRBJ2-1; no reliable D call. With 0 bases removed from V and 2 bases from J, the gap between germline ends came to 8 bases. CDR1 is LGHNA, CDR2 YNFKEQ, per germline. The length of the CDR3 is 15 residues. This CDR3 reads CASSQEKSPYNEQFF. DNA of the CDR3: TGTGCCAGCAGCCAAGAAAAAAGCCCCTACAATGAGCAGTTCTTC.

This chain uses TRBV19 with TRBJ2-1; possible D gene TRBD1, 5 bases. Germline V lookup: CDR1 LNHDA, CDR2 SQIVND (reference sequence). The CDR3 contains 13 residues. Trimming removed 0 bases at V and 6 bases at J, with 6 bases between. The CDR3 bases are TGTGCCAGTAGTATAGAGACAGTCAATGAGCAGTTCTTC. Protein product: CASSIETVNEQFF.

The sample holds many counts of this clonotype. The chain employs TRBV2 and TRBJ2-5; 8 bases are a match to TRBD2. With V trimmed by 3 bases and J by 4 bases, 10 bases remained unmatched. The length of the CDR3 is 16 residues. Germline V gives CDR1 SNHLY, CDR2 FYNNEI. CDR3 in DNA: TGTGCCAGCAGTGAGTTTCGGCGGGAGGTTGGAGAGACCCAGTACTTC. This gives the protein CASSEFRREVGETQYF.

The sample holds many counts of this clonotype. CDR3 region: CASSPGLEQFF. The DNA of the CDR3 is TGTGCCAGCAGCCCGGGACTTGAGCAGTTCTTC. The V call is TRBV9, the J call TRBJ2-1, with D tentatively TRBD2 (6 bases). The V and J ends lost 4 bases and 9 bases respectively, with 8 bases between them. In germline, CDR1 is SGDLS, CDR2 YYNGEE. The CDR3 covers 11 residues.

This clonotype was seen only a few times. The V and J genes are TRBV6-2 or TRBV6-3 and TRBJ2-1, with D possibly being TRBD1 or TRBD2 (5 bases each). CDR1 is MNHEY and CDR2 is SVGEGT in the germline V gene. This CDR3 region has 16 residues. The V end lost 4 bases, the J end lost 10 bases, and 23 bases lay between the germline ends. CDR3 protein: CASSSIRDASGSEQFF. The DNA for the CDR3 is TGTGCCAGCAGTTCGATCCGGGACGCCTCGGGGTCGGAGCAGTTCTTC.